The 22 T cell receptor beta chains listed next were all sequenced from one sample in a study of immune evolution from preneoplasia to lung adenocarcinoma. The method was immunoSEQ multiplex PCR; TCRdb's version includes in-frame clones alone and lacks a portion of them. The sample lists 6,500 to 10,000 clones, 80% to 85% occurring once. Sequencing input: FFPE invasive lung adenocarcinoma tissue. The receptors come from a person between 50 and 60 years old with lung adenocarcinoma.

J is TRBJ2-1 and V is TRBV7-3, with a weak D call TRBD2 (6 bases). With 1 base removed from V and 5 bases from J, the gap between germline ends came to 12 bases. The germline CDR1 and CDR2 sequences are SGHTA and FQGTGA. The CDR3 length is 15 residues. The CDR3 coding sequence is TGTGCCAGCAGCTTAATGGGGACTGGACACAATGAGCAGTTCTTC. It codes for CASSLMGTGHNEQFF.

This chain connects TRBV6-5 to TRBJ2-6; TRBD1 is a possible D gene (5 bases). The CDR3 is made up of 13 amino acids. Trimming left V 0 bases short and J 12 bases short, with 9 bases between. Germline V lookup: CDR1 MNHEY, CDR2 SVGAGI. The CDR3 region is CASSYSPDSVLTF. CDR3 bases: TGTGCCAGCAGTTACTCCCCCGACAGCGTCCTGACTTTC.

The rearrangement joins TRBV5-5 to TRBJ2-7; D possibly uses TRBD1 or TRBD2 (6 bases each). Germline CDR1 reads SGHKS; CDR2 reads YYEKEE (reference sequence). CDR3 length: 15 residues. V shed 0 bases and J shed 3 bases, with 13 bases lying between them. CDR3 amino acids: CASSLEGDSFYEQYF. The CDR3 DNA sequence: TGTGCCAGCAGCTTGGAGGGGGACTCCTTCTACGAGCAGTACTTC.

The rearrangement links TRBV6-4 to TRBJ2-1; 10 nucleotides align to TRBD2. In germline, CDR1 is MRHNA, CDR2 SNTAGT. CDR3 length: 15 residues. Losses at the gene ends were 6 bases for V and 7 bases for J; bases not matched to a gene: 9. The CDR3 reads CASSETSGMGNEQFF. As DNA, the CDR3 is TGTGCCAGCAGCGAAACTAGCGGGATGGGGAATGAGCAGTTCTTC.

This sequence joins TRBV5-1 and TRBJ2-1; D unresolved. Trimming took off 0 bases at V and 5 bases at J, with 3 bases between the two ends. The CDR3 runs 12 residues. Germline-derived CDR1 and CDR2 are SGHRS and YFSETQ. CDR3 sequence (DNA): TGCGCCAGCAGCTTGGTCAACAATGAGCAGTTCTTC. Translated: CASSLVNNEQFF.

J is TRBJ2-3 and V is TRBV11-2; 12 positions agree with TRBD2. The CDR3 contains 18 residues. The junction had 10 bases not matched to a gene; V was cut back by 2 bases and J by 4 bases. CDR1 is SGHAT, CDR2 FQNNGV, per germline. CDR3 in DNA: TGTGCCAGCAGCTTAACCCTAGGACTAGCGGGGCGCTCAGATACGCAGTATTTT. This encodes CASSLTLGLAGRSDTQYF.

The chain couples TRBV2 to TRBJ1-6, with 7 bases lining up with TRBD1. CDR3 length: 14 amino acids. Germline CDR1 is SNHLY and CDR2 is FYNNEI. V was clipped by 3 bases and J by 6 bases; unmatched bases: 2. In DNA, the CDR3 is TGTGCCAGCAGTGAGAGGGGGCGTAATTCACCCCTCCACTTT. Its translation: CASSERGRNSPLHF.

The sample holds one count of this clone. This chain uses TRBV27 with TRBJ2-4; a weak D match, TRBD1 (6 bases). Germline V gene data show CDR1 as MNHEY and CDR2 as SMNVEV (reference sequence). The V and J ends lost 5 bases and 1 base respectively, with 9 bases between them. This CDR3 contains 14 residues. CDR3 sequence: CASSQGHAKNIQYF. The CDR3 bases are TGTGCCAGCAGTCAGGGACACGCCAAAAACATTCAGTACTTC.

V is TRBV7-6 and J is TRBJ1-2; the match to TRBD1 covers 7 bases. Looked up from germline, CDR1 is SGHVS and CDR2 is FNYEAQ. This CDR3 spans 15 amino acids. Trimming at V came to 4 bases and at J to 4 bases, leaving 9 bases not matched to a gene. CDR3 protein: CASSSLTGKGYGYTF. CDR3 in DNA: TGTGCCAGCAGCTCCCTGACAGGGAAGGGCTATGGCTACACCTTC.

This CDR3 is CASSLAGQGLYLNTEAFF. Here the CDR3 DNA reads TGCGCCAGCAGCTTGGCGGGACAGGGGCTCTACTTGAACACTGAAGCTTTCTTT. The chain uses TRBV5-1 and TRBJ1-1; TRBD1 aligns across 10 bases. This CDR3 is built from 18 residues. The germline V gene encodes CDR1 SGHRS and CDR2 YFSETQ. Unmatched junction bases numbered 8, after V lost 0 bases and J lost 0 bases.

This rearrangement joins TRBV18 to TRBJ2-7; either TRBD1 or TRBD2 may supply D (5 bases each). In germline, CDR1 is KGHSH, CDR2 LQKENI. The CDR3 loop spans 15 amino acids. Trimming cost V 2 bases and J 0 bases, with 11 bases left between them. CDR3 bases: TGTGCCAGCTCACCATTGGGACCCAGCTCCTACGAGCAGTACTTC. Translated, it gives CASSPLGPSSYEQYF.

The chain joins TRBV10-1 to TRBJ1-1; D unclear. The CDR3 length is 14 residues. The V gene lost 4 bases and the J gene lost 1 base, with 10 bases spanning the gap. CDR1 and CDR2 from the germline V gene are WNHNN and SYGVQD (reference sequence). This chain's CDR3 is CASSGAEQNTEAFF. CDR3 DNA sequence: TGCGCCAGCAGTGGGGCGGAACAGAACACTGAAGCTTTCTTT.

The chain has TRBV13 and TRBJ2-1, with 8 bases matching TRBD1. Germline CDR1 PRHDT, CDR2 FYEKMQ (reference sequence). This CDR3 spans 17 amino acids. V shed 1 base and J 1 base; nucleotides not matched to a gene: 6. The CDR3 here is CASSLARQGSSYNEQFF. In DNA, the CDR3 is TGTGCCAGCAGCTTAGCTAGACAGGGGTCTTCCTACAATGAGCAGTTCTTC.

Here the CDR3 reads CASSPGRTTGELFF. The DNA of the CDR3 is TGTGCCAGCAGTCCCGGGAGAACCACCGGGGAGCTGTTTTTT. The rearrangement links TRBV28 to TRBJ2-2, with a possible D match to TRBD2 (6 bases). CDR1 and CDR2 (germline): MDHEN, SYDVKM. V lost 5 bases and J 4 bases, leaving 11 bases between the germline ends. This CDR3 is built from 14 residues.

This clone was counted once. This chain connects TRBV5-1 to TRBJ2-7; 11 bases map to TRBD1. The CDR3 covers 17 residues. Germline CDR1 is SGHRS and CDR2 is YFSETQ. J was trimmed by 1 base and V by 6 bases; bases with no gene match: 12. Written as DNA, the CDR3 is TGCGCCAGCACCCGGACAGGGGGCGTGGATAAATCCTACGAGCAGTACTTC. This gives the protein CASTRTGGVDKSYEQYF.

V usage is TRBV7-9 and J usage is TRBJ1-5, with 9 bases aligning to TRBD1. CDR1 and CDR2 (germline): SEHNR, FQNEAQ (reference sequence). This CDR3 contains 14 residues. The V and J ends lost 5 bases and 6 bases, in that order; junction bases with no gene match: 5. The CDR3, as DNA: TGTGCCAGCAGCGCAACAGGGGGCGGTCAGCCCCAGCATTTT. This translates into CASSATGGGQPQHF.

Regarding this clone: Mismatch with germline at one junction end may stem from a read error. The chain has TRBV7-7 and TRBJ1-4, with TRBD1 identical over 9 bases. CDR3 size: 15 residues. Per the germline V gene, CDR1 is SSHAT and CDR2 is FNYEAQ (reference sequence). CDR3 DNA sequence: TGTGCTAGCAGCTATGGGACAGGGAGCAACGAAAAACTGTTTTTT. It encodes CASSYGTGSNEKLFF.

This chain links TRBV6-5 with TRBJ2-7; 7 positions match TRBD1. This CDR3 contains 15 residues. The germline V gene has CDR1 MNHEY and CDR2 SVGAGI. The trim removed 0 bases at V and 5 bases at J, leaving 7 bases unmatched. DNA for the CDR3: TGTGCCAGCAGTTACTCGGACAGGCGGTTTGACGAGCAGTACTTC. Encoded protein: CASSYSDRRFDEQYF.

This clone came up once. This chain uses TRBV30 with TRBJ2-7; 9 positions match TRBD1. V shed 1 base and J 2 bases; nucleotides not matched to a gene: 6. This CDR3 contains 15 residues. Per the germline V gene, CDR1 is GTSNPN and CDR2 is SVGIG (reference sequence). CDR3 sequence reads: CAWSARDREPYEQYF. The DNA of the CDR3 is TGTGCCTGGAGTGCTCGGGACAGGGAGCCCTACGAGCAGTACTTC.

The sample holds one count of this clone. The chain is built from TRBV7-6 and TRBJ2-1; weak D call: TRBD2 (5 bases). From germline, CDR1 is SGHVS and CDR2 FNYEAQ. The CDR3 loop spans 14 amino acids. V was trimmed by 4 bases and J by 8 bases, leaving 15 bases between them. CDR3 sequence reads: CASSYASGEYEQFF. CDR3 bases: TGTGCCAGCAGCTACGCCTCTGGGGAGTATGAGCAGTTCTTC.

The CDR3 is CASSGYIEQYF. The CDR3 coding sequence is TGTGCCAGCAGTGGGTACATCGAGCAGTACTTC. J is TRBJ2-7 and V is TRBV2; unclear D gene. V was pared by 4 bases and J by 6 bases, with 7 bases between. Germline V gene data show CDR1 as SNHLY and CDR2 as FYNNEI. CDR3 length: 11 amino acids. Using reference TRBV2 and TRBJ2-7 for the parts outside the CDR3, the full variable domain is EPEVTQTPSHQVTQMGQEVILRCVPISNHLYFYWYRQILGQKVEFLVSFYNNEISEKSEIFDDQFSVERPDGSNFTLKIRSTKLEDSAMYFCASSGYIEQYFGPGTRLTVT.

The chain links TRBV19 to TRBJ1-5, with D unclear. V was cut by 7 bases and J by 2 bases, with 12 bases left in between. The CDR3 has 14 amino acids. Germline V lookup: CDR1 LNHDA, CDR2 SQIVND (reference sequence). This CDR3 reads CASTVDGGNQPQHF. The CDR3 DNA reads as TGTGCCAGTACCGTGGACGGGGGCAATCAGCCCCAGCATTTT.